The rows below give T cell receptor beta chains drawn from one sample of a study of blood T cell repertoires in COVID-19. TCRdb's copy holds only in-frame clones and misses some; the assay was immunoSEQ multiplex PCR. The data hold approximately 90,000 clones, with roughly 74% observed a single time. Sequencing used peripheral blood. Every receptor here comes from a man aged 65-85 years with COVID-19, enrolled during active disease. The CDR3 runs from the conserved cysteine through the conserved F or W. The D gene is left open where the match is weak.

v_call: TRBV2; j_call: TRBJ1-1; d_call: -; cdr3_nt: TGTGCCAGCAGAGACTCCTTGGGACACAAAAAAACCCCCGCTTTCTTT; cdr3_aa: CASRDSLGHKKTPAFF
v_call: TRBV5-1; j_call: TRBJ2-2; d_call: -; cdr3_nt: TGCGCCAGCAGCTACTATACACAGGGTAACACCGGGGAGCTGTTTTTT; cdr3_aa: CASSYYTQGNTGELFF
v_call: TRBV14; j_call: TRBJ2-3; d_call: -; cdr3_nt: TGTGCCAGCAGCCAAGTAGGGACTAGCACAGATACGCAGTATTTT; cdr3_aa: CASSQVGTSTDTQYF
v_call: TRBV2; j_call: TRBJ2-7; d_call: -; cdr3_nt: TGTGCCAGCAGTGAGGGGGGCTACGAGCAGTACTTC; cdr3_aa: CASSEGGYEQYF
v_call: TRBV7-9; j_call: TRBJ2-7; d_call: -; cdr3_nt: TGTGCCAGCACCCTAGGGGGAGGGTCCTACGAGCAGTACTTC; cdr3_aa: CASTLGGGSYEQYF
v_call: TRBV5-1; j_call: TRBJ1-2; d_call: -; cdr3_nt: TGCGCCAGCAGCTTGGGATCGGGGGATGGCTACACCTTC; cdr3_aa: CASSLGSGDGYTF
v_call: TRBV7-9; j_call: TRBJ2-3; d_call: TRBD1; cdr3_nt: TGTGCCAGCAGCTTCTCCCACAGGGGAGAGATGCAGTATTTT; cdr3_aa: CASSFSHRGEMQYF
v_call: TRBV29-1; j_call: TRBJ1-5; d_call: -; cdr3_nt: TGCAGCGTTGATTACGGACAGAATCAGCCCCAGCATTTT; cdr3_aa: CSVDYGQNQPQHF
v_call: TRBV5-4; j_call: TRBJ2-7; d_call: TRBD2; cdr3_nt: TGTGCCAGCAGCTTTCGACTAGCGGGAGTCTACGAGCAGTACTTC; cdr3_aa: CASSFRLAGVYEQYF
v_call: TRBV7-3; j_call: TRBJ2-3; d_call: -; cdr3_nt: TGTGCCAGCAGCTTCGGCGGGGGCGGGGCAGATACGCAGTATTTT; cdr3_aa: CASSFGGGGADTQYF
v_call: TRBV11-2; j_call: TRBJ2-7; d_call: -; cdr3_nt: TGTGCCAGCAGCTGGAGACGGGACTTTACACGATCCTACGAGCAGTACTTC; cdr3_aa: CASSWRRDFTRSYEQYF